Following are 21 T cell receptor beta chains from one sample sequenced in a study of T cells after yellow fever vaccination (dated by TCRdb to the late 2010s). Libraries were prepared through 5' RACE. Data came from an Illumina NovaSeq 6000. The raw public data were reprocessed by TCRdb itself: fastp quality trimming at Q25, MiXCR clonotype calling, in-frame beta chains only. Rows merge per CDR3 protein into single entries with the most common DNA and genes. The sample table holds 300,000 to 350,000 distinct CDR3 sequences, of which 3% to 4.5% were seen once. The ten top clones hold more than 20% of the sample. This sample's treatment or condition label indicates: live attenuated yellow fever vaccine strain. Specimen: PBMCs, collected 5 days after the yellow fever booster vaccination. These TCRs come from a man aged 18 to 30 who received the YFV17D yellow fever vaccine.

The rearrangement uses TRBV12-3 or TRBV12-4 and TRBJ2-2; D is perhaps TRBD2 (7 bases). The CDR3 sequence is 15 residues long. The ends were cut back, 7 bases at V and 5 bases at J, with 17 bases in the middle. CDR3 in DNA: TGTGCCAGCACCCGTCGGGGGGCTGGGACCGGGGAGCTGTTTTTT. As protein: CASTRRGAGTGELFF.

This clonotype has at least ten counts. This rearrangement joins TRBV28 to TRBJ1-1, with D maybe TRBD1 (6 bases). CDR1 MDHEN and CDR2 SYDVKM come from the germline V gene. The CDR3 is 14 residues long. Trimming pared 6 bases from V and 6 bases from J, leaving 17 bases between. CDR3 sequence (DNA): TGTGCCAGCAGCATTGGGGGGGAGGGGGCTGAAGCTTTCTTT. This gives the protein CASSIGGEGAEAFF.

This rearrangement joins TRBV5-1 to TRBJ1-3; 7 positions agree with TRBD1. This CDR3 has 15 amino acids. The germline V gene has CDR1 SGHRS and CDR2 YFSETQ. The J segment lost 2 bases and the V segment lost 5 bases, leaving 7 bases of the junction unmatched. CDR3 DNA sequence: TGCGCCAGCAGGGTCTCGGGACAGACTGGAAACACCATATATTTT. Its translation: CASRVSGQTGNTIYF.

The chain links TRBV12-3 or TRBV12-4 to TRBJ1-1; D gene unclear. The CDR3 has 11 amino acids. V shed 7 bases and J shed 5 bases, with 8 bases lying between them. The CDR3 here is CASNLGTEAFF. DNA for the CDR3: TGTGCCAGCAACCTAGGTACTGAAGCTTTCTTT.

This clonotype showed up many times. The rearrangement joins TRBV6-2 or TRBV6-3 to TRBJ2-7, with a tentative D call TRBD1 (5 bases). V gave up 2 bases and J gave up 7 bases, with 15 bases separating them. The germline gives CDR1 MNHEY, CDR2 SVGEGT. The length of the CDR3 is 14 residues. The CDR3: CASSYGPGRWEQYV. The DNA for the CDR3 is TGTGCCAGCAGTTACGGGCCAGGGCGATGGGAGCAGTACGTC.

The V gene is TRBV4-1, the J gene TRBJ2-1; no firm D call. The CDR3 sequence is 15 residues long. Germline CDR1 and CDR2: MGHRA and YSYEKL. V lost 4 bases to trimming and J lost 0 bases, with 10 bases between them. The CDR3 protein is CASSPISLSYNEQFF. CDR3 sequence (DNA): TGCGCCAGCAGCCCAATTTCTCTCTCCTACAATGAGCAGTTCTTC.

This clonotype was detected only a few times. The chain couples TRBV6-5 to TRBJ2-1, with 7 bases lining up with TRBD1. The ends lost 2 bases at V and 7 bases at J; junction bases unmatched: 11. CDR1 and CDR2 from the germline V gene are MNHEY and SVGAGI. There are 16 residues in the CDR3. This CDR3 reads CASSYKGALLWNEQFF. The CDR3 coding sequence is TGTGCCAGCAGTTACAAGGGGGCGTTACTGTGGAATGAGCAGTTCTTC.

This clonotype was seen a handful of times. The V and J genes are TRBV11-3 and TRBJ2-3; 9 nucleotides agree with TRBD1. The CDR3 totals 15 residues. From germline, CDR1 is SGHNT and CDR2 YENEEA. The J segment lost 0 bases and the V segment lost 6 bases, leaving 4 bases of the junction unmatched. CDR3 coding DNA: TGTGCCAGCAGTGCCGGGACAGGGAGCACAGATACGCAGTATTTT. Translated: CASSAGTGSTDTQYF.

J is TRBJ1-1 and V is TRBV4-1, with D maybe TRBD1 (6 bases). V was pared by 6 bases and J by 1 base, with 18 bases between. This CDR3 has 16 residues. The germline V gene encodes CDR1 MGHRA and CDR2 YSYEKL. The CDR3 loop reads CASRPGAALRNTEAFF. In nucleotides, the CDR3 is TGCGCCAGCAGACCGGGGGCAGCGTTAAGGAACACTGAAGCTTTCTTT.

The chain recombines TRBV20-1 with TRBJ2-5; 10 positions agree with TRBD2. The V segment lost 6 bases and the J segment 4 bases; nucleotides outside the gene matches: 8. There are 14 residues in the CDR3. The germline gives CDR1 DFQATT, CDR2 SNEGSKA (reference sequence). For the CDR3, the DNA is TGCAGTGCCGGACCGGGACTAGCGTTAGAGACCCAGTACTTC. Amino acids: CSAGPGLALETQYF.

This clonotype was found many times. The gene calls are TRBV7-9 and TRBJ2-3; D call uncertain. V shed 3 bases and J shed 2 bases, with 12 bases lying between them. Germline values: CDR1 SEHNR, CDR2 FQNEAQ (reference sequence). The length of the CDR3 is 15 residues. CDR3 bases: TGTGCCAGCAGCTTCGGCACGGACCCCACAGATACGCAGTATTTT. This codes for CASSFGTDPTDTQYF.

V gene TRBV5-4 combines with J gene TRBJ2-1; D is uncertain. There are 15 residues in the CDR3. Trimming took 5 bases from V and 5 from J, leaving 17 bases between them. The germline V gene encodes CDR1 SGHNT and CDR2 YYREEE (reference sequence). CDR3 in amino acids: CASSPSLTENNEQFF. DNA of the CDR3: TGTGCCAGCAGTCCCTCTCTGACTGAGAACAATGAGCAGTTCTTC.

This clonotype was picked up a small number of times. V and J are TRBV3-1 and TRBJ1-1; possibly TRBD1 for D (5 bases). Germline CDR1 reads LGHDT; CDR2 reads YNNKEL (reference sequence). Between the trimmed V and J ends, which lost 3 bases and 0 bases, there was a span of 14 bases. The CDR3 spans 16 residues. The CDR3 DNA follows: TGTGCCAGCAGCCACGGGACCCTAAGGATGAACACTGAAGCTTTCTTT. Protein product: CASSHGTLRMNTEAFF.

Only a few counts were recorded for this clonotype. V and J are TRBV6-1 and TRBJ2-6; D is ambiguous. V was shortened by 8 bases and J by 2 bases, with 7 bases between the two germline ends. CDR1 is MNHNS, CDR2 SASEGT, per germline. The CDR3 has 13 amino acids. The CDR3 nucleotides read TGTGCCAGCGTAAGGGCTGGGGCCAACGTCCTGACTTTC. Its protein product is CASVRAGANVLTF.

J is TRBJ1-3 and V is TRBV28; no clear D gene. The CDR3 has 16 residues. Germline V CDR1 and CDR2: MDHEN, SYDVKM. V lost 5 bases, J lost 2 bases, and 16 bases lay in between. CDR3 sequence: CASSLPTATTGNTIYF. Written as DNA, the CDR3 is TGTGCCAGCAGTCTACCCACGGCCACTACTGGAAACACCATATATTTT.

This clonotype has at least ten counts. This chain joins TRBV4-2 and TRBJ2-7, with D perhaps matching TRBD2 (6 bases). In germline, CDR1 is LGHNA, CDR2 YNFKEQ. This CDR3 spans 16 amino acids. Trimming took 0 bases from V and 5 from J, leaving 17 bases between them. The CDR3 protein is CASSQDHGRSADEQYF. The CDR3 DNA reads TGTGCCAGCAGCCAAGATCATGGGAGGTCCGCGGACGAGCAGTACTTC.

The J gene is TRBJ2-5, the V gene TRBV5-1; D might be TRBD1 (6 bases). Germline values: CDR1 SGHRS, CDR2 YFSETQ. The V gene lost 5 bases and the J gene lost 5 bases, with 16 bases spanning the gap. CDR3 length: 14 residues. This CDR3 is CASSPQGSAETQYF. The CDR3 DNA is TGCGCCAGCAGTCCCCAGGGGAGTGCGGAGACCCAGTACTTC.

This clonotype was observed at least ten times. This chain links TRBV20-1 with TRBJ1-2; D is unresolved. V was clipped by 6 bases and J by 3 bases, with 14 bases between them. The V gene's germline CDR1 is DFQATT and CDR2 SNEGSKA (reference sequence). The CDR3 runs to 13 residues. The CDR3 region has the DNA TGCAGTGCCAACTTCGGGCTCGACTATGGCTACACCTTC. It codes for CSANFGLDYGYTF.

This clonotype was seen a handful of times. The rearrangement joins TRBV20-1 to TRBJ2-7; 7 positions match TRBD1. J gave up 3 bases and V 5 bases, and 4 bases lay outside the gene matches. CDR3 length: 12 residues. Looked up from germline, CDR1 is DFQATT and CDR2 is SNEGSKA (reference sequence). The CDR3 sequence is CSASGTVYEQYV. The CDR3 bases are TGCAGTGCTTCTGGGACAGTCTACGAGCAGTACGTC.

The CDR3 region has the DNA TGCAGCGTAATGACCGGGACAGGGGACGGCGAGCAGTACGTC. This codes for CSVMTGTGDGEQYV. The chain uses TRBV29-1 and TRBJ2-7; 10 nucleotides align to TRBD1. This CDR3 spans 14 amino acids. Germline V CDR1 and CDR2: SQVTM, ANQGSEA. Germline trimming cut 6 bases from V and 6 bases from J; bases unmatched to any gene: 11.

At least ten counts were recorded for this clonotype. The CDR3 loop reads CASSSAGVFYEQYV. CDR3 nucleotides: TGTGCCAGCAGTTCGGCAGGGGTTTTCTACGAGCAGTACGTC. V gene TRBV28 combines with J gene TRBJ2-7; D might be TRBD1 (6 bases). The germline CDR1 and CDR2 sequences are MDHEN and SYDVKM. Deletions cut 4 bases from V and 3 bases from J, with 13 bases between. The CDR3 consists of 14 residues.